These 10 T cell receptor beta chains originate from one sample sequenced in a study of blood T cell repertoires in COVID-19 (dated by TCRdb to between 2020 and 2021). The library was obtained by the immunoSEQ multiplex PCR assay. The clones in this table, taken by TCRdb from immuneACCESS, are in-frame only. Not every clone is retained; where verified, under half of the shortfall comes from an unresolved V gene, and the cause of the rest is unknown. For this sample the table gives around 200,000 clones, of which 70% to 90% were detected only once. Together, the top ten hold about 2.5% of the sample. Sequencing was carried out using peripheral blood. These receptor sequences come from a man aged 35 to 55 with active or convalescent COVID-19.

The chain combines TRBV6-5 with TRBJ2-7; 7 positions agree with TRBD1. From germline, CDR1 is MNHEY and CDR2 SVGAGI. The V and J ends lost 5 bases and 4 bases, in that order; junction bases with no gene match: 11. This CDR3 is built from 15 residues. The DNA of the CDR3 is TGTGCCAGCAGTCCCCGACAGGGTTGGGCGTACGAGCAGTACTTC. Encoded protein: CASSPRQGWAYEQYF.

CDR3 residues: CASSLDRNTEAFF. The DNA of the CDR3 is TGTGCCAGCAGCTTGGACAGGAACACTGAAGCTTTCTTT. The V call is TRBV7-9, the J call TRBJ1-1, with D possibly TRBD1 on 6 matching bases. This CDR3 spans 13 amino acids. Trimming took 3 bases from V and 1 from J, leaving 6 bases between them. Germline V gene data show CDR1 as SEHNR and CDR2 as FQNEAQ (reference sequence). Full variable domain (rest looked up from reference TRBV7-9 and TRBJ1-1): DTGVSQNPRHKITKRGQNVTFRCDPISEHNRLYWYRQTLGQGPEFLTYFQNEAQLEKSRLLSDRFSAERPKGSFSTLEIQRTEQGDSAMYLCASSLDRNTEAFFGQGTRLTVV.

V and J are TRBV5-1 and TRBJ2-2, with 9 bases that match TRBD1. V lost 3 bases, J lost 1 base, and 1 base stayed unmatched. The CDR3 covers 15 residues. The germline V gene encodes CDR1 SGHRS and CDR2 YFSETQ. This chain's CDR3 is CASSWGQGNTGELFF. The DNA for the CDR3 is TGCGCCAGCAGCTGGGGACAGGGGAACACCGGGGAGCTGTTTTTT.

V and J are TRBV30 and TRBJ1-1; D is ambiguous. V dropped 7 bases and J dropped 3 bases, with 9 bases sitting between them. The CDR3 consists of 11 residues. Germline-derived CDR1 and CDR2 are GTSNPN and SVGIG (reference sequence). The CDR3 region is CAFREYTEAFF. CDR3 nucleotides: TGTGCCTTCCGGGAGTACACTGAAGCTTTCTTT.

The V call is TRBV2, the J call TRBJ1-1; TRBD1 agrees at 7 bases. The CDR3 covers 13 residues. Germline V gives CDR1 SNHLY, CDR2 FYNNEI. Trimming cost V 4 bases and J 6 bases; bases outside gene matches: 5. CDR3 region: CASSGQGLAEAFF. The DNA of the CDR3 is TGTGCCAGCAGTGGACAGGGCTTGGCTGAAGCTTTCTTT.

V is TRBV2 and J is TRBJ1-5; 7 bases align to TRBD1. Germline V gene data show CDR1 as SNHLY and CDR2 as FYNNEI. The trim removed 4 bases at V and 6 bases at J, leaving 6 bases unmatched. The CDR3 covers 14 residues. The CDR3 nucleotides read TGTGCCAGCAGTGTTGAAGGGGGCCGTCAGCCCCAGCATTTT. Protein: CASSVEGGRQPQHF.

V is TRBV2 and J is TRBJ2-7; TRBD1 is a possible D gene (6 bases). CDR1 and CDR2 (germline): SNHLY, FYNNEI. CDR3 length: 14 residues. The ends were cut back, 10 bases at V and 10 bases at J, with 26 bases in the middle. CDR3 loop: CATTPPRTVGEQYF. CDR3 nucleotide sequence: TGTGCCACCACACCCCCAAGGACAGTAGGTGAACAGTACTTC.

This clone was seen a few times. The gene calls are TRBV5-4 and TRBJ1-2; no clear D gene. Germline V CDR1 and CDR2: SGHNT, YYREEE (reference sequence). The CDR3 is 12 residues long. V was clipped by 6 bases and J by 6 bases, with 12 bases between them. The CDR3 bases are TGTGCCAGCAACCCTCCCGGGGATGGCTACACCTTC. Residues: CASNPPGDGYTF.

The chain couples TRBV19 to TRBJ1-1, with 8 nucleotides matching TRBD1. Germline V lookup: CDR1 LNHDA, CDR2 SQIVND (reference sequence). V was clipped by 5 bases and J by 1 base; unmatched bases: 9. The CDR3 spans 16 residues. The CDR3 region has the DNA TGTGCCAGTAGTCTCAGGGGGCCCGGTCCGAACACTGAAGCTTTCTTT. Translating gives CASSLRGPGPNTEAFF.

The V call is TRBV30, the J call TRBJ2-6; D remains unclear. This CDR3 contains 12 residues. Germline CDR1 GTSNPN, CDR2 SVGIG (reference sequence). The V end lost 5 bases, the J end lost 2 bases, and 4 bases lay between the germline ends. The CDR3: CAWGAGANVLTF. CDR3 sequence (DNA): TGTGCCTGGGGCGCTGGGGCCAACGTCCTGACTTTC.